These 27 T cell receptor beta chains were all obtained from the same sample, sequenced in a study of shared clonotypes between healthy human individuals. Profiling relied on immunoSEQ multiplex PCR, and the TCRdb table lists in-frame clones only, not all of them. Altogether 2.3 million or so clones are present, 80% to 95% being singletons, with the ten largest covering around 0.4%. The sample consisted of naive CD4+ T cells from PBMCs. The subset: CD45RA+ positively selected. Receptors were obtained from a young man in good health. Some clones in this sample may be carry-over from other donors' samples.

The chain has TRBV2 and TRBJ2-3; 7 bases fit TRBD2. Germline CDR1 SNHLY, CDR2 FYNNEI. This CDR3 contains 16 residues. V was clipped by 4 bases and J by 0 bases; unmatched bases: 7. This chain's CDR3 is CASSVGGAGSTDTQYF. The DNA for the CDR3 is TGTGCCAGCAGTGTTGGGGGAGCGGGAAGCACAGATACGCAGTATTTT.

The chain carries TRBV11-1 and TRBJ2-7, with 12 bases lining up with TRBD2. J lost 4 bases, V lost 4 bases, and 8 bases had no gene match. CDR3 size: 16 residues. Germline assignment: CDR1 SGHAT and CDR2 FQDESV (reference sequence). CDR3 nucleotides: TGTGCCAGCAGCTCGACTAGCGGGAGTGGGGGGTACGAGCAGTACTTC. Its translation is CASSSTSGSGGYEQYF. Based on the CDR3 plus reference TRBV11-1 and TRBJ2-7, the full variable domain is EAEVAQSPRYKITEKSQAVAFWCDPISGHATLYWYRQILGQGPELLVQFQDESVVDDSQLPKDRFSAERLKGVDSTLKIQPAELGDSAMYLCASSSTSGSGGYEQYFGPGTRLTVT.

A word on this clone: This sample also contains other DNA sequences that code for the same CDR3. V usage is TRBV5-4 and J usage is TRBJ1-1; TRBD1 is a possible D gene (6 bases). There are 13 residues in the CDR3. Trimming took off 2 bases at V and 5 bases at J, with 10 bases between the two ends. In germline, CDR1 is SGHNT, CDR2 YYREEE (reference sequence). DNA for the CDR3: TGTGCCAGCAGCTTAGAAAGGGGGACTGAAGCTTTCTTT. Amino acid sequence: CASSLERGTEAFF.

V gene TRBV6-5 combines with J gene TRBJ2-3; D unresolved. The V gene's germline CDR1 is MNHEY and CDR2 SVGAGI. With 6 bases removed from V and 2 bases from J, the gap between germline ends came to 6 bases. CDR3 size: 12 residues. The CDR3 bases are TGTGCCAGCAGGGCACCCACAGATACGCAGTATTTT. Translation gives CASRAPTDTQYF.

The V and J genes are TRBV18 and TRBJ2-7; 11 nucleotides align to TRBD1. This CDR3 spans 13 amino acids. Losses at the gene ends were 5 bases for V and 5 bases for J; bases not matched to a gene: 2. Germline loops: CDR1 KGHSH, CDR2 LQKENI. The CDR3 loop reads CASSRTGGNEQYF. The CDR3 DNA sequence: TGTGCCAGCTCAAGGACAGGGGGCAACGAGCAGTACTTC.

The chain uses TRBV4-3 and TRBJ1-3; perhaps TRBD1 as D (5 bases). From germline, CDR1 is LGHNA and CDR2 YSLEER. Trimming took off 0 bases at V and 6 bases at J, with 15 bases between the two ends. The CDR3 covers 16 residues. The CDR3 DNA follows: TGCGCCAGCAGCCAAGAGAACAGGCCGGGACTAAACACCATATATTTT. Translating gives CASSQENRPGLNTIYF.

The V gene is TRBV10-3, the J gene TRBJ2-5, with 7 positions matching TRBD2. The CDR3 covers 14 residues. Germline V gene data show CDR1 as ENHRY and CDR2 as SYGVKD. The ends lost 5 bases at V and 4 bases at J; junction bases unmatched: 7. Here the CDR3 reads CAISRAGALETQYF. CDR3 DNA sequence: TGTGCCATCAGTCGGGCGGGAGCGTTAGAGACCCAGTACTTC.

The rearrangement links TRBV2 to TRBJ2-5; the D is unclear. The germline V gene encodes CDR1 SNHLY and CDR2 FYNNEI. This CDR3 is 13 amino acids long. With 7 bases removed from V and 5 bases from J, the gap between germline ends came to 14 bases. CDR3 in DNA: TGTGCCAGCACCCTTCTGACCGGGGAGACCCAGTACTTC. Its translation is CASTLLTGETQYF. The entire variable domain, with the rest obtained from reference TRBV2 and TRBJ2-5, is as follows: EPEVTQTPSHQVTQMGQEVILRCVPISNHLYFYWYRQILGQKVEFLVSFYNNEISEKSEIFDDQFSVERPDGSNFTLKIRSTKLEDSAMYFCASTLLTGETQYFGPGTRLLVL.

The rearrangement uses TRBV5-1 and TRBJ2-2; D call uncertain. This CDR3 is built from 15 residues. The V end lost 4 bases, the J end lost 1 base, and 11 bases lay between the germline ends. Germline values: CDR1 SGHRS, CDR2 YFSETQ. CDR3 sequence (DNA): TGCGCCAGCAGCCCGGCTGTCGGGAACACCGGGGAGCTGTTTTTT. Amino acid sequence: CASSPAVGNTGELFF.

The chain recombines TRBV7-3 with TRBJ2-2; the match to TRBD2 covers 10 bases. The CDR3 loop spans 16 amino acids. J was trimmed by 0 bases and V by 5 bases; bases with no gene match: 3. Germline CDR1 reads SGHTA; CDR2 reads FQGTGA. CDR3: CASSVTSGANTGELFF. CDR3 coding DNA: TGTGCCAGCAGCGTCACTAGCGGGGCGAACACCGGGGAGCTGTTTTTT.

This clone was observed a few times. The chain couples TRBV10-3 to TRBJ1-2; no firm D call. Trimming shortened V by 5 bases and J by 5 bases, and 9 bases separated the two germline ends. The CDR3 totals 12 residues. CDR1 and CDR2 (germline): ENHRY, SYGVKD. In DNA, the CDR3 is TGTGCCATCAGTTACAGCGGTTATGGCTACACCTTC. Encoded protein: CAISYSGYGYTF.

CDR3 nucleotide sequence: TGTGCCAGCAGTTACTCGTTGTCTACCTACGAGCAGTACTTC. Translated, it gives CASSYSLSTYEQYF. The V gene is TRBV6-5, the J gene TRBJ2-7, with D unclear. Trimming stripped 0 bases from V and 2 bases from J, with 8 bases between. This CDR3 comprises 14 residues. CDR1 is MNHEY, CDR2 SVGAGI, per germline.

V and J are TRBV29-1 and TRBJ2-3; no clear D. V gave up 7 bases and J gave up 2 bases, with 10 bases separating them. Germline loops: CDR1 SQVTM, CDR2 ANQGSEA. The CDR3 spans 12 residues. Here the CDR3 DNA reads TGCAGCGCTCTGACACTCACAGATACGCAGTATTTT. Translating it yields CSALTLTDTQYF.

J is TRBJ1-3 and V is TRBV9, with no clear D. The germline V and J ends were trimmed by 2 bases and 5 bases, with 8 bases remaining between them. Germline assignment: CDR1 SGDLS and CDR2 YYNGEE. The CDR3 contains 13 residues. CDR3 loop: CASSVQDRNTIYF. The CDR3 nucleotides are TGTGCCAGCAGCGTTCAGGATAGAAACACCATATATTTT.

The V call is TRBV11-2, the J call TRBJ2-7; TRBD2 aligns across 7 bases. Germline-derived CDR1 and CDR2 are SGHAT and FQNNGV. This CDR3 has 16 residues. Trimming cost V 5 bases and J 0 bases; bases outside gene matches: 10. The CDR3 reads CASSPGSGMISYEQYF. The CDR3 coding sequence is TGTGCCAGCAGCCCAGGGAGCGGGATGATCTCCTACGAGCAGTACTTC.

The V gene is TRBV9, the J gene TRBJ2-5, with unresolved D. There are 13 residues in the CDR3. Trimming took off 2 bases at V and 4 bases at J, with 9 bases between the two ends. The germline V gene encodes CDR1 SGDLS and CDR2 YYNGEE. The CDR3, as DNA: TGTGCCAGCAGCGTTTCGTCGGGAGAGACCCAGTACTTC. It translates to CASSVSSGETQYF.

V and J are TRBV29-1 and TRBJ2-1, with 16 bases identical to TRBD2. V lost 5 bases to trimming and J lost 1 base; unmatched junction nucleotides: 5. The CDR3 consists of 17 residues. CDR1 SQVTM and CDR2 ANQGSEA come from the germline V gene. The CDR3, as DNA: TGCAGCGTTTTGGGACTAGCGGGAGGGGGTTCCTACAATGAGCAGTTCTTC. It encodes CSVLGLAGGGSYNEQFF.

This chain uses TRBV11-1 with TRBJ2-7; unclear D gene. Between the trimmed V and J ends, which lost 8 bases and 2 bases, there was a span of 10 bases. The CDR3 extends over 12 amino acids. Germline V lookup: CDR1 SGHAT, CDR2 FQDESV (reference sequence). As DNA, the CDR3 is TGTGCCAGCGGGCAGGACCCCTACGAGCAGTACTTC. Its translation: CASGQDPYEQYF.

The genes are TRBV4-1 and TRBJ2-5; TRBD2 is a possible D gene (5 bases). Looked up from germline, CDR1 is MGHRA and CDR2 is YSYEKL. V dropped 2 bases and J dropped 2 bases, with 6 bases sitting between them. The CDR3 spans 13 residues. CDR3 residues: CASSQLAQETQYF. CDR3 bases: TGCGCCAGCAGCCAACTAGCTCAAGAGACCCAGTACTTC.

The rearrangement joins TRBV6-1 to TRBJ1-1, with D unresolved. CDR1 is MNHNS and CDR2 is SASEGT in the germline V gene. V lost 3 bases to trimming and J lost 2 bases, with 7 bases between them. The CDR3 covers 13 residues. DNA for the CDR3: TGTGCCAGCAGTGAGGACCCCAACACTGAAGCTTTCTTT. It is translated as CASSEDPNTEAFF.

In the case of this clone: The same CDR3 is also encoded by other DNA sequences in this sample. This chain links TRBV5-6 with TRBJ2-7, with TRBD1 identical over 7 bases. After removal of 4 bases from V and 2 bases from J, the junction contained 3 bases not matched to a gene. Germline V gene sequence: CDR1 SGHDT, CDR2 YYEEEE. The CDR3 runs 13 residues. The CDR3 nucleotides are TGTGCCAGCAGCCGACAGGGTCCCTACGAGCAGTACTTC. Translating it yields CASSRQGPYEQYF.

CDR3 sequence reads: CASSLQGGNTEAFF. In DNA, the CDR3 is TGTGCCAGCAGCTTACAGGGGGGGAACACTGAAGCTTTCTTT. The chain combines TRBV7-3 with TRBJ1-1; TRBD1 matches at 7 bases. Trimming at V came to 2 bases and at J to 1 base, leaving 1 base not matched to a gene. The CDR3 loop spans 14 amino acids. The V gene's germline CDR1 is SGHTA and CDR2 FQGTGA.

This chain connects TRBV12-5 to TRBJ2-1, with 14 bases that match TRBD2. This CDR3 has 17 residues. Trimming took 6 bases from V and 4 from J; bases not matched to a gene: 8. The V gene's germline CDR1 is LGHNT and CDR2 FRNRAP. DNA for the CDR3: TGTGCTAGTGGATCCGGGACTAGCGGGAGCAAATACAATGAGCAGTTCTTC. Encoded protein: CASGSGTSGSKYNEQFF.

This sequence joins TRBV7-3 and TRBJ2-1; tentative D call: TRBD1 (6 bases). The V end was cut by 2 bases, the J end by 7 bases, with 15 bases between. The CDR3 contains 15 residues. Germline CDR1 SGHTA, CDR2 FQGTGA. CDR3 in DNA: TGTGCCAGCAGCTTAGACGGGACACAACAAAATGAGCAGTTCTTC. It is translated as CASSLDGTQQNEQFF. Full variable domain (missing parts from reference TRBV7-3 and TRBJ2-1): GAGVSQTPSNKVTEKGKYVELRCDPISGHTALYWYRQSLGQGPEFLIYFQGTGAADDSGLPNDRFFAVRPEGSVSTLKIQRTERGDSAVYLCASSLDGTQQNEQFFGPGTRLTVL.

The chain recombines TRBV30 with TRBJ2-5, with TRBD2 as a possible D gene (6 bases). This CDR3 is 14 amino acids long. Germline values: CDR1 GTSNPN, CDR2 SVGIG (reference sequence). Between the trimmed V and J ends, which lost 0 bases and 8 bases, there was a span of 16 bases. CDR3 sequence reads: CAWSVGGDSITQYF. CDR3 in DNA: TGTGCCTGGAGTGTAGGAGGGGACTCTATTACCCAGTACTTC.

The J gene is TRBJ2-2, the V gene TRBV5-1; TRBD1 matches at 7 bases. V shed 0 bases, J shed 7 bases, and the junction held 6 bases outside the gene matches. This CDR3 is 15 amino acids long. Germline CDR1 is SGHRS and CDR2 is YFSETQ. This CDR3 is CASSLAGGLGGELFF. The DNA for the CDR3 is TGCGCCAGCAGCTTGGCAGGGGGATTAGGCGGGGAGCTGTTTTTT.

This clone was counted only a few times. V gene TRBV6-6 combines with J gene TRBJ1-1, with a tentative D call TRBD1 (5 bases). The length of the CDR3 is 13 residues. The ends were cut back, 6 bases at V and 2 bases at J, with 10 bases in the middle. Germline values: CDR1 MNHNY, CDR2 SVGAGI (reference sequence). CDR3 loop: CASRGTSNTEAFF. CDR3 nucleotide sequence: TGTGCCAGCAGAGGGACCTCAAACACTGAAGCTTTCTTT.